The entry below describes one T cell receptor (beta chain). Despite likely unrecorded immune exposures, the donors were nominally healthy at the time of sampling. This entry belongs to a study of cytomegalovirus exposure and HLA in healthy donors. The CDR3 extends over 15 amino acids. Unmatched junction bases numbered 3, after V lost 2 bases and J lost 1 base. Per germline, CDR1 KGHSH and CDR2 LQKENI. PCR amplification relied on 60 Vbeta primers (plus 13 Jbeta primers). Profiled with immunoSEQ multiplex PCR; TCRdb holds only in-frame clones, not every one. This sample yields 150,000 or so clones, of which more than 75% are seen a single time; about 5.6% belongs to the top ten.

V usage is TRBV18 and J usage is TRBJ2-7; 9 positions agree with TRBD1. This clonotype was sampled from a woman in her thirties or forties in good health and CMV-seropositive. Sequencing was done on a sample of PBMCs. In DNA, the CDR3 is TGTGCCAGCTCACCAACAGGGACAGGGTCCTACGAGCAGTACTTC. Protein: CASSPTGTGSYEQYF.